This T cell receptor (beta chain) was obtained from a study of blood T cell repertoires in COVID-19 (dated by TCRdb to about 2020). Concerning the study at large: Collaborator samples came from the United States, Italy and Spain and covered acute and convalescent phases of COVID-19. The prospective study material was composed of cDNA or gDNA derived from T cells, B-cell-depleted T cells, or PBMCs. Deeply sampled blood TCRbeta repertoires from subjects exposed to, actively infected with, or recovered from COVID-19 were included in the dataset. The repertoires were made available in a free public database intended to serve as a resource for research on the immune response to SARS-CoV-2. Samples came from the ongoing ImmuneRACE study (first 160 participants) plus 1,254 subjects from 6 global collaborators. The sample metadata nearly always contained a de-identified subject ID, COVID-19 status, age in years and sex. Where HLA class I and class II types were available, the types were taken from metadata supplied by the sample provider, not from assay-based typing.

As encoded in the germline V gene, CDR1 is SGHVS while CDR2 is FNYEAQ. The CDR3 holds 16 amino acids from the cysteine to the phenylalanine. Only the CDR3 part of the read is kept: 48 bases, read in frame from the first base. The V and J ends are trimmed by 5 bases and 0 bases, leaving 15 bases between them. The collaborating institutions used their own protocols to collect whole blood in K2EDTA tubes. For TCRbeta analysis, collaborators shipped samples as frozen whole blood, isolated PBMCs, or DNA extracted from either of those sample types. The immunoSEQ Assay, a bias-controlled multiplex PCR, was used to amplify TCRbeta CDR3 regions from genomic DNA. The original pipeline was this. The number of nucleated cells in each sample was estimated by amplification of reference gene primers within the assay. Sequence reads were collapsed and filtered to measure the absolute abundance of every unique TCRbeta CDR3 rearrangement. Productive Simpson clonality was computed per sample as the square root of Simpson's diversity index over productive rearrangements. The table comes from immuneACCESS by way of TCRdb, which keeps in-frame sequences with V and J called. Part of the clones is missing from these tables; in studies checked, under half for an unresolved V gene and the rest for unknown reasons. V and J calls and clone size are given by that table; D and trimming were obtained from the DNA. Counted in this sample were 80,000 or so clones; 75% to 85% of them appeared once. The ten largest account for around 5.2% of the sample.

Comment on this clone: Its antigen specificity is not known. Per-base qualities were not stored, and no clone one base away is much larger.

Overall study results and their limits: The amount of clinical and demographic metadata varied by source and participant and was provided uncurated.

The chain was built from TRBV7-6 and TRBJ2-3; TRBD2 is a possible D gene, resting on 6 matching bases. Specimen: peripheral blood. The TCR originated in a woman between 65 and 79 years old with acute or convalescent COVID-19. The CDR3 is CASSTRDSSSTDTQYF. In nucleotide form, the sequence is TGTGCCAGCAGCACCCGGGACTCGTCTAGCACAGATACGCAGTATTTT.